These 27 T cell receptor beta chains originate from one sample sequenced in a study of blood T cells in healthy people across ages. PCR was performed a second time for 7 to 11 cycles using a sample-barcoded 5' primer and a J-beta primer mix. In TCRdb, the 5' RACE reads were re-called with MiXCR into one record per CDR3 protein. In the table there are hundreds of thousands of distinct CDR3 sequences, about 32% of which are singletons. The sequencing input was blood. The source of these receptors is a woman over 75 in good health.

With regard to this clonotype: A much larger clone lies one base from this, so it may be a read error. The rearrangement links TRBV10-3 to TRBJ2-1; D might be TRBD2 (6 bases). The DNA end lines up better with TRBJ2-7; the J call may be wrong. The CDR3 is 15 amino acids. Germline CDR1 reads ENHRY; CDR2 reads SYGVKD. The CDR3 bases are TGTGCCATCAATAATGACGGGAGCTCCTACAATGAGCAGTACTTC. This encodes CAINNDGSSYNEQYF.

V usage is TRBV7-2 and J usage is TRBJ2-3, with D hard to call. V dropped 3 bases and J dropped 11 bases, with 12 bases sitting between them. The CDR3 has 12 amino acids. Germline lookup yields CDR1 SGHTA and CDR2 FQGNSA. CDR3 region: CASSFVVRKQYF. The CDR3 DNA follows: TGTGCCAGCAGCTTCGTAGTGAGGAAGCAGTATTTT.

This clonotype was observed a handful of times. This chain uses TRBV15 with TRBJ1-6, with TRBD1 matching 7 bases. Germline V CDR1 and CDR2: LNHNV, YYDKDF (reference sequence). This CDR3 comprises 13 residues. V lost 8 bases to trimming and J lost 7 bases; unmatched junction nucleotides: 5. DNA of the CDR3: TGTGCCACCGGGGGACAGCCGAATTCACCCCTCCACTTT. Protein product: CATGGQPNSPLHF.

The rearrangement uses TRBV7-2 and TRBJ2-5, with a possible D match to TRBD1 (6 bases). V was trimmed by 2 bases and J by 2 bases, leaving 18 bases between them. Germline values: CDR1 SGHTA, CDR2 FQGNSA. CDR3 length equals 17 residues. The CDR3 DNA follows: TGTGCCAGCAGCTTAACTTGGGACACCCCCGGGCAAGAGACCCAGTACTTC. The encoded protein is CASSLTWDTPGQETQYF.

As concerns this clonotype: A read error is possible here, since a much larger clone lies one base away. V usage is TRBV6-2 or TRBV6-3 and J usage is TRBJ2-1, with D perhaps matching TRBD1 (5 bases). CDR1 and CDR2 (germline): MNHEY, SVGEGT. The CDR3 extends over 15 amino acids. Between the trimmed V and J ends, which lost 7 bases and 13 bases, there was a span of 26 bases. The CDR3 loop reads CASTKGRVTTETQFF. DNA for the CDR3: TGTGCCAGCACCAAGGGGCGAGTAACTACGGAGACCCAGTTCTTC.

Here the CDR3 DNA reads TGCGCCAGCAGCCGGCTTACATCGGGGAGCACTGAAGCTTTCTTT. Protein product: CASSRLTSGSTEAFF. The J gene is TRBJ1-1, the V gene TRBV5-1; D ambiguous. The V end was cut by 4 bases, the J end by 4 bases, with 17 bases between. Germline loops: CDR1 SGHRS, CDR2 YFSETQ. The CDR3 runs 15 residues.

CDR3 in DNA: TGTGCCAGCAGGTCCGGAAGCGGCAGGGAAAAACTGTTTTTT. This encodes CASRSGSGREKLFF. The V and J genes are TRBV5-5 and TRBJ1-4; the D is unclear. This CDR3 has 14 amino acids. Germline lookup yields CDR1 SGHKS and CDR2 YYEKEE (reference sequence). Deletions cut 5 bases from V and 8 bases from J, with 16 bases between.

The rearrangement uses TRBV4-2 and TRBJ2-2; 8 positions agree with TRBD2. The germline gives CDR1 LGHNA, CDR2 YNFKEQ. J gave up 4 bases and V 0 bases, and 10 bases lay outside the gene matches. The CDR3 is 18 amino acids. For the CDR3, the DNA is TGTGCCAGCAGCCAAGAGCTTACGGGGGGGCCGTTCACCGGGGAGCTGTTTTTT. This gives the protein CASSQELTGGPFTGELFF.

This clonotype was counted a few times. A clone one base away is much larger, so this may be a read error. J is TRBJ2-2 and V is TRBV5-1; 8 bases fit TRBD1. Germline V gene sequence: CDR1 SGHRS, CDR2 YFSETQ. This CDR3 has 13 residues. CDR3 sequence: CATREQGDGERFF. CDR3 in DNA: TGCGCCACGCGGGAACAGGGGGACGGGGAGCGGTTTTTT.

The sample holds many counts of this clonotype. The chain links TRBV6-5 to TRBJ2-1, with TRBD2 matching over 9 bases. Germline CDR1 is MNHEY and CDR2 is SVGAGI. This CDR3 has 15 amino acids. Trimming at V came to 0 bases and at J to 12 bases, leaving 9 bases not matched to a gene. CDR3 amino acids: CASSYSGGGAWAQFF. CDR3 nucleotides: TGTGCCAGCAGTTACTCCGGCGGGGGGGCCTGGGCGCAGTTCTTC.

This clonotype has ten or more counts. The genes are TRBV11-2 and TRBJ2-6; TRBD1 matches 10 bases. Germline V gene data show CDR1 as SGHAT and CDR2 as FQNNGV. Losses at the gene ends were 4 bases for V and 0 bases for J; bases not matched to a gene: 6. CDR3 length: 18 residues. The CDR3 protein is CASSSTDRGLSGANVLTF. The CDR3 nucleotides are TGTGCCAGCAGCTCGACAGACAGGGGGCTCTCTGGGGCCAACGTCCTGACTTTC.

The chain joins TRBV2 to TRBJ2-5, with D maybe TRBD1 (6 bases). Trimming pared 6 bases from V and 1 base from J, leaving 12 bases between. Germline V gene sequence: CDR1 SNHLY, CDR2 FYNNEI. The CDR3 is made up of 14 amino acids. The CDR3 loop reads CASREDRIQETQYF. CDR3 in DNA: TGTGCCAGCAGAGAGGACAGAATCCAAGAGACCCAGTACTTC.

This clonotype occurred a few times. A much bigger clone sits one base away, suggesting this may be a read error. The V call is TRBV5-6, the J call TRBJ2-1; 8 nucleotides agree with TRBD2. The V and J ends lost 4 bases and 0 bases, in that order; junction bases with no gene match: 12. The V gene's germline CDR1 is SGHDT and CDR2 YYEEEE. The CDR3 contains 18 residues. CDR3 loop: CASSAGLVGGSSYNEQFF. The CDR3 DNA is TGTGCCAGCAGCGCGGGACTAGTGGGGGGAAGCTCCTACAATGAGCAGTTCTTC.

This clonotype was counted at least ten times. The CDR3 DNA follows: TGTGCCACCTCCCGGACTAGCGGGTCCTACGAGCAGTACTTC. It encodes CATSRTSGSYEQYF. The rearrangement uses TRBV3-1 and TRBJ2-7; 11 bases agree with TRBD2. The CDR3 is 14 residues long. Germline V CDR1 and CDR2: LGHDT, YNNKEL (reference sequence). With V trimmed by 10 bases and J by 1 base, 6 bases remained unmatched.

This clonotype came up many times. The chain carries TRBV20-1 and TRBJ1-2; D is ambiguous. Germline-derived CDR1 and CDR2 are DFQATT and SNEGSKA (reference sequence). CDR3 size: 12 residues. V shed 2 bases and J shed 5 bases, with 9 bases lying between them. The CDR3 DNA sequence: TGCAGTGCTAGACGGCCGGCTTATGGCTACACCTTC. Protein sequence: CSARRPAYGYTF.

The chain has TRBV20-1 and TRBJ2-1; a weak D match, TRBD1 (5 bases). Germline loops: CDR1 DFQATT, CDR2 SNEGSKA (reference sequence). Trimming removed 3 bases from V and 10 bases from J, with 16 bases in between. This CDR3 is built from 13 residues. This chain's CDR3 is CSASEIGVYEQFF. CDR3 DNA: TGCAGTGCTAGCGAAATAGGGGTCTACGAGCAGTTCTTC.

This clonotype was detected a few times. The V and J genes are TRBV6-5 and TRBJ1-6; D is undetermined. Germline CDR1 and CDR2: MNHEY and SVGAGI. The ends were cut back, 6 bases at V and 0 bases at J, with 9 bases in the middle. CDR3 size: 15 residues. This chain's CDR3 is CASRPRSSYNSPLHF. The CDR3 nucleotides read TGTGCCAGCAGACCACGGAGCTCCTATAATTCACCCCTCCACTTT.

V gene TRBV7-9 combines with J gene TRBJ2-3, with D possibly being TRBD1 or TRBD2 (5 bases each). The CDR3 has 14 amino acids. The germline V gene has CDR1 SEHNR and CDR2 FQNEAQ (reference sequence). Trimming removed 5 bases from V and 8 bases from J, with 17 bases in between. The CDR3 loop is CASSLRMGPGTQYF. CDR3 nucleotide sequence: TGTGCCAGCAGCCTACGGATGGGACCGGGTACGCAGTATTTT.

The CDR3: CASSYERTVYYSNQPQHF. CDR3 in DNA: TGTGCCAGCAGTTACGAGCGGACAGTCTATTATAGCAATCAGCCCCAGCATTTT. This chain links TRBV12-3 or TRBV12-4 with TRBJ1-5, with TRBD1 as a possible D gene (6 bases). The CDR3 is 18 amino acids. Trimming stripped 4 bases from V and 0 bases from J, with 19 bases between.

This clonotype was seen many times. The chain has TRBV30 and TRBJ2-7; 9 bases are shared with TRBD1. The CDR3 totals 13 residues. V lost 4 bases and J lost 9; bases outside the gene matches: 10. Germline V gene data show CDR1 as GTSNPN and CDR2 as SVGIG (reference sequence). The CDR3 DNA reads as TGTGCCTGGACCGCCGACAGGGGGTCAGGGCAGTACTTC. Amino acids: CAWTADRGSGQYF.

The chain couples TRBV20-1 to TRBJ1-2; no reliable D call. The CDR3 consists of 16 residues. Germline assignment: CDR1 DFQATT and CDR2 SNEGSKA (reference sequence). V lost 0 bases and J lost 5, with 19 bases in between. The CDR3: CSARDQRRGSKYGYTF. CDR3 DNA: TGCAGTGCTAGAGATCAGAGAAGAGGGAGCAAATATGGCTACACCTTC.

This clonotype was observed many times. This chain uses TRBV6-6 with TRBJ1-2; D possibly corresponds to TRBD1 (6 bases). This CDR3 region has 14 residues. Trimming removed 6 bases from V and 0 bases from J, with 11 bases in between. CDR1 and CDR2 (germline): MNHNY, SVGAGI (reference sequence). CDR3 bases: TGTGCCAGCAGGTCCGGGACAACTAACTATGGCTACACCTTC. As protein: CASRSGTTNYGYTF.

The CDR3 DNA is TGTGCCAGCAGGACTCAGAACAATCAGCCCCAGCATTTT. This codes for CASRTQNNQPQHF. The V call is TRBV2, the J call TRBJ1-5; D is undetermined. The CDR3 covers 13 residues. Trimming removed 6 bases from V and 3 bases from J, with 9 bases in between. Germline V CDR1 and CDR2: SNHLY, FYNNEI.

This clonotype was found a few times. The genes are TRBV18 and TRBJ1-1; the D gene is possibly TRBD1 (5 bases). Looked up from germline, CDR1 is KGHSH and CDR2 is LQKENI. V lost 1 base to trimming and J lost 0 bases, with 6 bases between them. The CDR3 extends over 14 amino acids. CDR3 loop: CASSPRQMNTEAFF. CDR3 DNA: TGTGCCAGCTCACCACGACAGATGAACACTGAAGCTTTCTTT.

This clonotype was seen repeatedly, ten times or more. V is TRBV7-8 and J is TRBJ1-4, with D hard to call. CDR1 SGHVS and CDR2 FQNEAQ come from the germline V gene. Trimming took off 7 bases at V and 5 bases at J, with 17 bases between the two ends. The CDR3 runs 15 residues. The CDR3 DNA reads TGTGCCAGCACCCTTACCCCGGGGTCCAATGAAAAACTGTTTTTT. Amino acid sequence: CASTLTPGSNEKLFF.

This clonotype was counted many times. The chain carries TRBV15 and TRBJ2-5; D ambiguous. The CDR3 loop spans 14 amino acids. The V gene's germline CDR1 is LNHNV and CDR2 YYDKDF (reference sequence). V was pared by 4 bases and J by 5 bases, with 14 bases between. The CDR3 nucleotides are TGTGCCACCAGCAACCCCGCCAGGATGGAGACCCAGTACTTC. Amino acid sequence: CATSNPARMETQYF. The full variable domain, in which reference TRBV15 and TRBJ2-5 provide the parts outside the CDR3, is DAMVIQNPRYQVTQFGKPVTLSCSQTLNHNVMYWYQQKSSQAPKLLFHYYDKDFNNEADTPDNFQSRRPNTSFCFLDIRSPGLGDTAMYLCATSNPARMETQYFGPGTRLLVL.

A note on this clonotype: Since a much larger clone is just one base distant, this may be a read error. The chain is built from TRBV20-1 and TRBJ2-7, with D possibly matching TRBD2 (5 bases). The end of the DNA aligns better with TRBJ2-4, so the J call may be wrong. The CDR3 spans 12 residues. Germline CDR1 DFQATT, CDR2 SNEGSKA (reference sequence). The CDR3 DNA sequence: TGCAGTGGCCCCAGATCCGGGGACATTCAGTACTTC. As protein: CSGPRSGDIQYF.